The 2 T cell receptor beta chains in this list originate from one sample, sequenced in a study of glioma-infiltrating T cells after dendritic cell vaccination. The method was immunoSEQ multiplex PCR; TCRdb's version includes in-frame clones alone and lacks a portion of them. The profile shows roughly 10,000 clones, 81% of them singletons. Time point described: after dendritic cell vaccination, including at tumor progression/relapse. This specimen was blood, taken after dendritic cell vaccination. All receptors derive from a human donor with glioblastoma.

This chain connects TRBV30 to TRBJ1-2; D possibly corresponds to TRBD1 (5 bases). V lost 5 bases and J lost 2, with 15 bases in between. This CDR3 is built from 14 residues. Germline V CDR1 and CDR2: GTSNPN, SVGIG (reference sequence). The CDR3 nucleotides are TGTGCCTGGGGGACGGGGGACCACAACTATGGCTACACCTTC. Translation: CAWGTGDHNYGYTF.

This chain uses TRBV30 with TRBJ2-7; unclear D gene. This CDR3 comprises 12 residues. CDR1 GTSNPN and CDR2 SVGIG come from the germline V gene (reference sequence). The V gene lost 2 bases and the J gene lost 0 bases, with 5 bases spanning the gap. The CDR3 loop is CAWSSSSYEQYF. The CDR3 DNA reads TGTGCCTGGAGTAGTAGCTCCTACGAGCAGTACTTC.